This TCR beta chain appears in the sequencing data of a study of vaccination and CD4 T cells after COVID-19. As for treatment: approximately nine-day PBMC culture with coronavirus spike peptide pools or control peptides (ViraFEST assay). This CDR3 spans 16 amino acids. Per the germline V gene, CDR1 is KGHDR and CDR2 is SFDVKD. With 0 bases removed from V and 1 base from J, the gap between germline ends came to 9 bases. With the Oncomine TCR Beta short-read assay, DNA from cultured CD4+ T cells was sequenced. TCRdb ran MiXCR on the PCR reads and lists one entry per CDR3 protein. The sample includes about 14,000 distinct CDR3 sequences, around 40% of them seen just once. The sample holds a few counts of this clonotype. What it binds is not known.

The specimen was CD4+ T cells from blood, cultured in vitro. The sequence came from a human donor who had recovered from COVID-19. V is TRBV24-1 and J is TRBJ2-1, with D perhaps matching TRBD2 (6 bases). In nucleotides, the CDR3 is TGTGCCACCAGTGATTTGGGTAGCGGATCCTACAATGAGCAGTTCTTC. Encoded protein: CATSDLGSGSYNEQFF.